The next 27 T cell receptor beta chains were all read from a single sample in a study of tumor-infiltrating lymphocytes in primary liver carcinoma. RNA was extracted from whole blood without cell sorting, alongside germline DNA. Researchers generated TCR beta cDNA from about 0.5 ug of total RNA, relying on a constant-region primer. Three rounds of nested multiplex PCR with slightly modified ARM-PCR produced TCR beta libraries. Investigators reported that the first two PCR rounds, at around 9 cycles each, used TRBV1-TRBV30 forward primers with a C-beta reverse primer. TCRdb redid the calling of the multiplex PCR reads with MiXCR, one entry per CDR3 protein. The sample carries about 300,000 distinct CDR3 sequences, 60% to 80% recorded once. Sample: peripheral blood. Source of these receptors: a man aged 40-49 years with primary liver carcinoma and hepatitis B virus infection.

Concerning this clonotype: One end of the junction varies from germline; a read error may be responsible. The CDR3 region is CASSEAREKALQHF. The CDR3, as DNA: TGTGCCAGTAGTGAGGCGAGGGAAAAGGCGCTCCAGCATTTT. The V gene is TRBV6-1, the J gene TRBJ1-5; no reliable D call. The CDR3 has 14 amino acids. Germline V lookup: CDR1 MNHNS, CDR2 SASEGT.

For this clonotype: A much larger clone differs by one base, so this may be a read error. The rearrangement uses TRBV10-3 and TRBJ2-7; D is unresolved. V lost 4 bases and J lost 5, with 6 bases in between. This CDR3 spans 11 amino acids. Germline values: CDR1 ENHRY, CDR2 SYGVKD. The CDR3, as DNA: TGTGCCATCAGTGCTGCGAACGAGCAGTACTTC. Translating it yields CAISAANEQYF.

A word on this clonotype: At one boundary the junction diverges from the germline segment, which might be a read error. The chain links TRBV28 to TRBJ2-7; possible D gene TRBD2, 7 bases. The CDR3 is made up of 18 amino acids. Germline V gives CDR1 MDHEN, CDR2 SYDVKM. The CDR3 DNA is TGTGTCAGCAGTTGGGGGACAAGCGGGAACCTGCCAATCAACGAGCAGTACTTC. Translated: CVSSWGTSGNLPINEQYF.

With regard to this clonotype: One junction end disagrees with the germline gene, perhaps due to a read error. The chain couples TRBV11-1 to TRBJ1-1; D perhaps matches TRBD1 (5 bases). This CDR3 has 12 residues. Germline CDR1 reads SGHAT; CDR2 reads FQDESV (reference sequence). CDR3 sequence (DNA): TGTGCAAGCAGCTCGGGGGGCACTGAAGCTTTCTTT. It yields the protein CASSSGGTEAFF.

This clonotype was counted at least ten times. This chain uses TRBV4-2 with TRBJ2-7; a weak D match, TRBD1 (5 bases). Per germline, CDR1 LGHNA and CDR2 YNFKEQ. The CDR3 spans 14 residues. V was trimmed by 0 bases and J by 2 bases, leaving 8 bases between them. The chain's CDR3 is CASSQEQGPYEQYF. CDR3 DNA: TGTGCCAGCAGCCAAGAGCAGGGCCCCTACGAGCAGTACTTC.

This clonotype came up a few times. Since a much larger clone is just one base distant, this may be a read error. The CDR3 protein is CASGLSLNTEAFF. The CDR3 DNA reads as TGTGCCAGCGGCTTGTCCCTGAACACTGAAGCTTTCTTT. The chain has TRBV5-6 and TRBJ1-1, with no clear D. Germline-derived CDR1 and CDR2 are SGHDT and YYEEEE. The CDR3 is 13 amino acids.

The chain has TRBV6-2 or TRBV6-3 and TRBJ2-3; D is unresolved. V shed 6 bases and J shed 2 bases, with 6 bases lying between them. CDR1 is MNHEY and CDR2 is SVGEGT in the germline V gene. The length of the CDR3 is 12 residues. The CDR3 loop is CASRLNTDTQYF. The CDR3 bases are TGTGCCAGCAGACTCAACACAGATACGCAGTATTTT.

About this clonotype: The conserved phenylalanine or tryptophan is not found at the CDR3 terminus, so this likely reflects a read error. No DNA is shown, since the ends of the CDR3 on it are uncertain; the CDR3 is the one TCRdb lists. The CDR3 loop reads CASSQGAGSSYNERFL. J is TRBJ2-1 and V is TRBV11-1; whether TRBD1, the table's D call, matches the DNA was not checked. CDR1 is SGHAT, CDR2 FQDESV, per germline (reference sequence). The CDR3 extends over 16 residues, inclusive of both ends.

In regard to this clonotype: This may arise from a read error, as a much more abundant clone is one base away. The V and J genes are TRBV4-2 and TRBJ1-5, with TRBD1 as a possible D gene (5 bases). The CDR3 contains 17 residues. The V end lost 4 bases, the J end lost 3 bases, and 19 bases lay between the germline ends. CDR1 and CDR2 from the germline V gene are LGHNA and YNFKEQ. The CDR3 spells CASSPGGAENNNQPQHF. The CDR3 DNA follows: TGTGCCAGCAGCCCGGGTGGGGCAGAGAATAACAATCAGCCCCAGCATTTT.

There are many counts of this clonotype. The chain carries TRBV12-3 or TRBV12-4 and TRBJ2-7, with a possible D match to TRBD1 (6 bases). This CDR3 comprises 17 residues. Between the trimmed V and J ends, which lost 0 bases and 0 bases, there was a span of 15 bases. The CDR3 protein is CASSLASGASRSYEQYF. In DNA, the CDR3 is TGTGCCAGCAGTTTAGCATCAGGGGCGAGCCGCTCCTACGAGCAGTACTTC.

Notes on this clonotype: The conserved phenylalanine or tryptophan is not found at the CDR3 terminus, so this likely reflects a read error. The chain has TRBV6-2 or TRBV6-3 and TRBJ2-1, with 9 bases identical to TRBD2. With 6 bases clipped from V and 3 bases from J, the junction kept 24 bases outside the gene matches. The CDR3 is 21 residues long. Germline V gene lookup returns CDR1 MNHEY and CDR2 SVGEGT. CDR3 residues: CASSRIARPSGASSYYNEQFL. CDR3 DNA sequence: TGTGCCAGCAGCCGAATAGCCCGCCCTAGCGGGGCCTCATCCTACTACAATGAGCAGTTCTTG.

Only a few counts were recorded for this clonotype. Since a much larger clone is just one base distant, this may be a read error. J is TRBJ1-3 and V is TRBV4-2; D possibly corresponds to TRBD1 (6 bases). The CDR3 is 15 residues long. From germline, CDR1 is LGHNA and CDR2 YNFKEQ. The CDR3 nucleotides are TGCGCCAGCAGCCGATTGACAGGATTAGGACACACCATATATTTT. The encoded protein is CASSRLTGLGHTIYF.

The chain recombines TRBV5-1 with TRBJ2-1; D is uncertain. Trimming took off 0 bases at V and 0 bases at J, with 13 bases between the two ends. The CDR3 runs 17 residues. Germline-derived CDR1 and CDR2 are SGHRS and YFSETQ. DNA of the CDR3: TGCGCCAGCAGCTTGGCAGGTCGGGCCTCCTCCTACAATGAGCAGTTCTTC. It encodes CASSLAGRASSYNEQFF. The full variable domain, completed using reference TRBV5-1 and TRBJ2-1, is KAGVTQTPRYLIKTRGQQVTLSCSPISGHRSVSWYQQTPGQGLQFLFEYFSETQRNKGNFPGRFSGRQFSNSRSEMNVSTLELGDSALYLCASSLAGRASSYNEQFFGPGTRLTVL.

A note on this clonotype: The missing conserved phenylalanine or tryptophan at the end of this CDR3 makes a read error likely. The V call is TRBV6-5, the J call TRBJ1-5; no definite D call. The CDR3 has 13 residues. CDR1 and CDR2 from the germline V gene are MNHEY and SVGAGI. The V and J ends lost 0 bases and 7 bases respectively, with 7 bases between them. The DNA for the CDR3 is TGTGCCAGCAGTTACTCCCCCCAACAGCCCCAGCATTCT. As protein: CASSYSPQQPQHS.

This clonotype turned up a few times. The CDR3 protein is CAWSVLRQRGEQYF. In DNA, the CDR3 is TGTGCCTGGAGTGTACTCAGGCAGCGGGGCGAGCAGTACTTC. J is TRBJ2-7 and V is TRBV30; 7 positions match TRBD2. Germline trimming cut 0 bases from V and 6 bases from J; bases unmatched to any gene: 8. Germline CDR1 reads GTSNPN; CDR2 reads SVGIG (reference sequence). The CDR3 spans 14 residues.

In regard to this clonotype: The CDR3 does not close with the conserved phenylalanine or tryptophan, likely indicating a read error. V and J are TRBV14 and TRBJ2-1; 12 bases map to TRBD2. The CDR3 consists of 15 residues. The trim removed 4 bases at V and 2 bases at J, leaving 0 bases unmatched. Germline V gene lookup returns CDR1 SGHDN and CDR2 FVKESK. The CDR3 loop is CASSRLAGAYNEQFL. CDR3 sequence (DNA): TGTGCCAGCAGCCGACTAGCGGGAGCCTACAATGAGCAGTTCTTA.

Worth noting for this clonotype: A much larger clone lies a single base off, so this may be a read error. V gene TRBV10-3 combines with J gene TRBJ1-2; unclear D gene. Germline V gene sequence: CDR1 ENHRY, CDR2 SYGVKD. The V and J ends lost 1 base and 7 bases respectively, with 13 bases between them. The CDR3 is 14 amino acids. CDR3 in amino acids: CAISEFPGLGGYTF. CDR3 sequence (DNA): TGTGCCATCAGTGAGTTCCCCGGGTTAGGTGGCTACACCTTC.

This clonotype was recorded a few times. This sequence joins TRBV6-5 and TRBJ2-3, with TRBD2 identical over 12 bases. The V segment lost 7 bases and the J segment 4 bases; nucleotides outside the gene matches: 9. The CDR3 runs 16 residues. The germline V gene encodes CDR1 MNHEY and CDR2 SVGAGI. The CDR3 loop is CASTEGRLAGADTQYF. In nucleotides, the CDR3 is TGTGCCAGCACCGAAGGTCGACTAGCGGGAGCAGATACGCAGTATTTT.

Concerning this clonotype: One base away lies a much larger clone, so this may be a sequencing read error. V usage is TRBV2 and J usage is TRBJ2-1; 8 positions agree with TRBD1. V was clipped by 5 bases and J by 8 bases; unmatched bases: 14. The CDR3 consists of 16 residues. Germline V gene data show CDR1 as SNHLY and CDR2 as FYNNEI. CDR3 sequence (DNA): TGTGCCAGCAGTTTCCCCTGGACAGGGATAATGGATGAGCAGTTCTTC. Translation: CASSFPWTGIMDEQFF.

This chain uses TRBV28 with TRBJ1-2; D gene uncertain. Per the germline V gene, CDR1 is MDHEN and CDR2 is SYDVKM. V lost 5 bases and J lost 8, with 18 bases in between. CDR3 length: 14 amino acids. The CDR3 DNA reads as TGTGCCAGCAGTCTACCGAGACACGCGGGGGGCTACACCTTC. This translates into CASSLPRHAGGYTF.

Comments on this clonotype: A much larger clone is a single base away; this may be a read error. The chain uses TRBV12-3 or TRBV12-4 and TRBJ1-2; D perhaps matches TRBD1 (5 bases). Trimming shortened V by 10 bases and J by 4 bases, and 19 bases separated the two germline ends. CDR3 size: 14 residues. The CDR3 reads CANTLGGYTYGYTF. The CDR3 DNA follows: TGTGCCAACACCCTTGGGGGATATACCTATGGCTACACCTTC.

Turning to this clonotype: Possible read error: a much larger clone is one base away. The chain couples TRBV29-1 to TRBJ2-3, with D perhaps TRBD2 (6 bases). CDR1 is SQVTM and CDR2 is ANQGSEA in the germline V gene. The V end lost 3 bases, the J end lost 1 base, and 14 bases lay between the germline ends. This CDR3 has 15 amino acids. The CDR3 DNA is TGCAGCGTTGATCTGAGGGAGGTCCGCACAGATACGCAGTATTTT. Amino acids: CSVDLREVRTDTQYF.

V gene TRBV11-2 combines with J gene TRBJ2-7, with TRBD2 matching 9 bases. The CDR3 covers 19 residues. V dropped 5 bases and J dropped 8; count of bases not matched to a gene: 25. The germline CDR1 and CDR2 sequences are SGHAT and FQNNGV. The CDR3: CASSPVRRNRGLAGYKQYF. The DNA of the CDR3 is TGTGCCAGCAGCCCTGTGAGGAGGAATAGAGGGCTAGCGGGGTACAAGCAGTACTTC.

J is TRBJ1-6 and V is TRBV5-4, with D maybe TRBD1 (6 bases). V dropped 5 bases and J dropped 9 bases, with 18 bases sitting between them. CDR1 is SGHNT and CDR2 is YYREEE in the germline V gene (reference sequence). The CDR3 runs 15 residues. Here the CDR3 reads CASRLWGGGISPLHF. Here the CDR3 DNA reads TGTGCCAGCAGATTGTGGGGAGGGGGGATTTCACCCCTCCACTTT.

About this clonotype itself: This may be a read error: a much more frequent sequence differs by one nucleotide. The J gene is TRBJ1-1, the V gene TRBV6-1; D ambiguous. In germline, CDR1 is MNHNS, CDR2 SASEGT. The CDR3 totals 14 residues. The CDR3 DNA reads as TGTACCAGCAGACCGATCCTACTGAACACTGAAGCTTTCTTT. This encodes CTSRPILLNTEAFF.

The chain has TRBV28 and TRBJ1-2; 7 bases line up with TRBD1. Losses at the gene ends were 2 bases for V and 0 bases for J; bases not matched to a gene: 6. Germline CDR1 MDHEN, CDR2 SYDVKM. This CDR3 contains 16 residues. The CDR3 is CASSLPGTEANYGYTF. The CDR3 DNA is TGTGCCAGCAGTTTACCGGGGACAGAAGCTAACTATGGCTACACCTTC.

The table lists this clonotype with many counts. The V and J genes are TRBV6-5 and TRBJ1-2; D is unclear. Trimming left V 0 bases short and J 1 base short, with 6 bases between. The CDR3 runs 14 residues. CDR1 is MNHEY and CDR2 is SVGAGI in the germline V gene. CDR3: CASSYSEVNYGYTF. DNA for the CDR3: TGTGCCAGCAGTTACTCGGAAGTTAACTATGGCTACACCTTC.